This T cell receptor (beta chain) was retrieved from a study of cytomegalovirus exposure and HLA in healthy donors. Study background: The 120 or so validation repertoires, a later analysis reported, used the same platform as the approximately 650 first-cohort repertoires.

The data were produced by immunoSEQ multiplex PCR, yet TCRdb's version contains in-frame clones alone and is incomplete. This sample has over 60,000 clones, with 85% to 95% found just once. General study results and limits: It was fewer than 200 TCR beta chains that were listed as cytomegalovirus-associated. Reported results showed that the classifier diagnosed cytomegalovirus status with high specificity and sensitivity.

Notes on this clone: Its specificity is not known.

The CDR3 totals 16 residues. J lost 1 base, V lost 4 bases, and 6 bases had no gene match. Germline V CDR1 and CDR2: LNHNV, YYDKDF (reference sequence). This TCR came from a man between 18 and 35 years old in good health and CMV-seronegative. The V and J genes are TRBV15 and TRBJ1-5; 8 bases agree with TRBD1. Specimen: PBMCs. CDR3 nucleotides: TGTGCCACCAGCAACAGGGGGGCCGGGAGCAATCAGCCCCAGCATTTT. As protein: CATSNRGAGSNQPQHF.